This T cell receptor beta chain was sequenced for a study of T cell responses to AZD1222 COVID-19 vaccine. V was trimmed by 6 bases and J by 4 bases, leaving 7 bases between them. This CDR3 has 13 amino acids. CDR1 and CDR2 from the germline V gene are LNHDA and SQIVND (reference sequence). Assay: immunoSEQ multiplex PCR; the TCRdb copy retains only in-frame clones and omits some. Found here are around 100,000 clones, about nine tenths of them singletons; the top ten hold 1.3%. The V call is TRBV19, the J call TRBJ2-6, with D uncertain. Sequences were derived from peripheral blood, sampled on day 0 of AZD1222 vaccination. The TCR was taken from an adult in good health. CDR3: CASRSPGANVLTF. CDR3 bases: TGTGCCAGTAGGAGTCCCGGGGCCAACGTCCTGACTTTC.